These 24 T cell receptor beta chains were sequenced from one sample in a study of T cell repertoires in cytomegalovirus infection. Using its own MiXCR run on the reads, TCRdb lists one record per CDR3 protein. The top ten clones hold under 3% of a sample with some 700,000 distinct CDR3 sequences, 35% of them seen once. The material sequenced was PBMCs. These TCRs come from a human donor in good health (CMV status not recorded). Some clones in this sample may be carry-over from other donors' samples.

In its sample, this clonotype was seen a few times. This chain uses TRBV7-3 with TRBJ2-7, with 11 positions matching TRBD1. Trimming removed 4 bases from V and 2 bases from J; junction bases left unmatched: 4. CDR1 and CDR2 (germline): SGHTA, FQGTGA. The CDR3 totals 15 residues. Written as DNA, the CDR3 is TGTGCCAGCAGCTGGGGGACAGGGGGGACCTACGAGCAGTACTTC. Translating gives CASSWGTGGTYEQYF.

There are many counts of this clonotype. J is TRBJ2-1 and V is TRBV7-9; 12 nucleotides agree with TRBD2. The CDR3 totals 16 residues. Germline V gene sequence: CDR1 SEHNR, CDR2 FQNEAQ (reference sequence). V was pared by 3 bases and J by 4 bases, with 4 bases of the junction left unmatched. The CDR3 region has the DNA TGTGCCAGCAGCTTCTCTAGCGGGGGGGGATACAATGAGCAGTTCTTC. It encodes CASSFSSGGGYNEQFF.

There are a few counts of this clonotype. Written as DNA, the CDR3 is TGTGCCAGCAGTTCGCCGCTAGCGGTCCACAATGAGCAGTTCTTC. As protein: CASSSPLAVHNEQFF. This chain uses TRBV6-2 or TRBV6-3 with TRBJ2-1; the match to TRBD2 covers 7 bases. Germline CDR1 is MNHEY and CDR2 is SVGEGT. The CDR3 consists of 15 residues. Trimming removed 4 bases from V and 5 bases from J; junction bases left unmatched: 8.

A word on this clonotype: This clone may be a read error of a much larger clone one base away. The CDR3 does not end in the conserved phenylalanine or tryptophan, so this is likely a read error. The rearrangement uses TRBV7-8 and TRBJ1-1; D unclear. The CDR3 consists of 13 residues. CDR1 and CDR2 (germline): SGHVS, FQNEAQ. Trimming stripped 5 bases from V and 1 base from J, with 8 bases between. The CDR3 bases are TGTGCCAGCAGCCGCGCAGGGAACACTGAAGCTTTCTCT. It translates to CASSRAGNTEAFS.

The sample holds one count of this clonotype. The chain carries TRBV25-1 and TRBJ1-1; possible D gene TRBD1, 5 bases. The germline V and J ends were trimmed by 7 bases and 1 base, with 16 bases remaining between them. The CDR3 loop spans 15 amino acids. The germline V gene encodes CDR1 MGHDK and CDR2 SYGVNS. Written as DNA, the CDR3 is TGTGCCAGCACCCCCCGGGACGTCGGGAACACTGAAGCTTTCTTT. This sequence encodes CASTPRDVGNTEAFF. Drawing the rest from reference TRBV25-1 and TRBJ1-1, the complete variable domain is EADIYQTPRYLVIGTGKKITLECSQTMGHDKMYWYQQDPGMELHLIHYSYGVNSTEKGDLSSESTVSRIRTEHFPLTLESARPSHTSQYLCASTPRDVGNTEAFFGQGTRLTVV.

This clonotype was seen only a few times. The rearrangement links TRBV6-6 to TRBJ1-5; 10 positions agree with TRBD1. V trimming: 6 bases; J trimming: 2 bases; junction bases outside the gene matches: 19. Germline assignment: CDR1 MNHNY and CDR2 SVGAGI (reference sequence). The CDR3 spans 20 residues. CDR3 in amino acids: CASSWESPGTGAFGNQPQHF. The DNA of the CDR3 is TGTGCCAGCAGCTGGGAGAGCCCCGGGACAGGGGCCTTCGGCAATCAGCCCCAGCATTTT.

The gene calls are TRBV6-1 and TRBJ1-5; D is ambiguous. The germline V and J ends were trimmed by 2 bases and 4 bases, with 9 bases remaining between them. The germline V gene has CDR1 MNHNS and CDR2 SASEGT. The CDR3 is 14 amino acids. Here the CDR3 reads CASSEQAVNQPQHF. CDR3 coding DNA: TGTGCCAGCAGTGAACAGGCAGTAAATCAGCCCCAGCATTTT.

This clonotype was counted a single time. At one boundary the junction diverges from the germline segment, which might be a read error. The chain couples TRBV7-2 to TRBJ2-1; perhaps TRBD1 as D (5 bases). The germline V gene encodes CDR1 SGHTA and CDR2 FQGNSA. The length of the CDR3 is 15 residues. CDR3 bases: TGTGCCAGCAGAGGAGATAGCTGGGGCTACAATGAGCGGTTCTTC. It translates to CASRGDSWGYNERFF.

The chain combines TRBV6-5 with TRBJ1-1; TRBD1 is a possible D gene (5 bases). V lost 2 bases and J 1 base, leaving 17 bases between the germline ends. CDR3 length: 17 residues. Germline CDR1 and CDR2: MNHEY and SVGAGI. DNA for the CDR3: TGTGCCAGCAGTTACCGGGGGGGATGGGGGAGGAACACTGAAGCTTTCTTT. It specifies CASSYRGGWGRNTEAFF.

This clonotype has a count of ten or more. The V and J genes are TRBV7-9 and TRBJ2-5, with D uncertain. CDR3 length: 12 amino acids. The germline V gene encodes CDR1 SEHNR and CDR2 FQNEAQ (reference sequence). Trimming took off 1 base at V and 6 bases at J, with 6 bases between the two ends. The DNA of the CDR3 is TGTGCCAGCAGCTTAGTGGGTCAGACCCAGTACTTC. Protein: CASSLVGQTQYF.

The chain recombines TRBV3-1 with TRBJ2-1; D could derive from TRBD1 or TRBD2 (5 bases each). Per the germline V gene, CDR1 is LGHDT and CDR2 is YNNKEL (reference sequence). This CDR3 has 18 amino acids. Trimming cost V 0 bases and J 4 bases, with 19 bases left between them. In DNA form, the CDR3 reads TGTGCCAGCAGCCAAGATTCGCCCGGGGCAGCATGGTACAATGAGCAGTTCTTC. Encoded protein: CASSQDSPGAAWYNEQFF.

This clonotype was seen more than once but under ten times. The V and J genes are TRBV11-2 and TRBJ1-1; 9 nucleotides line up with TRBD1. V shed 5 bases and J 0 bases; nucleotides not matched to a gene: 7. This CDR3 has 16 amino acids. CDR1 and CDR2 from the germline V gene are SGHAT and FQNNGV. In nucleotides, the CDR3 is TGTGCCAGCAGCGCGCGGACAGGGGCCGTGAACACTGAAGCTTTCTTT. This sequence encodes CASSARTGAVNTEAFF.

The chain uses TRBV7-2 and TRBJ2-5, with 9 bases matching TRBD2. The ends lost 3 bases at V and 3 bases at J; junction bases unmatched: 11. Germline CDR1 and CDR2: SGHTA and FQGNSA. The CDR3 covers 17 residues. CDR3 amino acids: CASSFSSWASGEETQYF. CDR3 DNA sequence: TGTGCCAGCAGCTTCTCTAGCTGGGCTAGCGGGGAAGAGACCCAGTACTTC.

The chain joins TRBV12-5 to TRBJ1-2; tentative D call: TRBD1 (6 bases). The V gene's germline CDR1 is LGHNT and CDR2 FRNRAP. This CDR3 is built from 16 residues. Trimming shortened V by 5 bases and J by 4 bases, and 20 bases separated the two germline ends. The DNA for the CDR3 is TGTGCTAGTGGTCCACCCGGGACACAACCATCCTATGGCTACACCTTC. Translating gives CASGPPGTQPSYGYTF.

In this sample, this clonotype turned up a few times. The chain couples TRBV12-3 or TRBV12-4 to TRBJ2-7; 8 bases map to TRBD2. The V segment lost 3 bases and the J segment 5 bases; nucleotides outside the gene matches: 3. This CDR3 is built from 13 residues. The CDR3 coding sequence is TGTGCCAGCAGTTTTGGCGGGGGGAACGAGCAGTACTTC. Translated, it gives CASSFGGGNEQYF.

As to this clonotype: At one end, the junction sequence differs from germline, possibly due to a read error. This chain joins TRBV5-1 and TRBJ1-1, with 7 bases that match TRBD1. Per the germline V gene, CDR1 is SGHRS and CDR2 is YFSETQ. The CDR3 sequence is 14 residues long. This chain's CDR3 is CASRLGQTNTEAFF. CDR3 in DNA: TGCGCCAGCAGATTGGGACAGACTAACACTGAAGCTTTCTTT.

The CDR3 protein is CASSRSASSYNEQFF. The CDR3 DNA reads as TGTGCCAGCAGTCGTAGCGCCTCCTCCTACAATGAGCAGTTCTTC. The chain joins TRBV6-2 or TRBV6-3 to TRBJ2-1, with a possible D match to TRBD2 (5 bases). This CDR3 is 15 amino acids long. Trimming cost V 5 bases and J 0 bases, with 11 bases left between them. The germline V gene has CDR1 MNHEY and CDR2 SVGEGT.

This clonotype appeared a few times. The chain combines TRBV7-2 with TRBJ1-5; D not resolved. Trimming took off 5 bases at V and 7 bases at J, with 12 bases between the two ends. Germline V lookup: CDR1 SGHTA, CDR2 FQGNSA. The CDR3 spans 13 residues. The CDR3 region is CASSPQEVQPQHF. The CDR3 coding sequence is TGTGCCAGCAGCCCCCAGGAAGTGCAGCCCCAGCATTTT.

This clonotype was seen more than once but under ten times. This CDR3 is CASSPDRGLGGNTIYF. The CDR3 region has the DNA TGTGCCAGCAGTCCGGACAGGGGACTTGGGGGAAACACCATATATTTT. This chain connects TRBV28 to TRBJ1-3; 9 bases line up with TRBD1. This CDR3 region has 16 residues. CDR1 is MDHEN and CDR2 is SYDVKM in the germline V gene. J lost 4 bases, V lost 5 bases, and 9 bases had no gene match. The full variable domain, rest sourced from reference TRBV28 and TRBJ1-3, is DVKVTQSSRYLVKRTGEKVFLECVQDMDHENMFWYRQDPGLGLRLIYFSYDVKMKEKGDIPEGYSVSREKKERFSLILESASTNQTSMYLCASSPDRGLGGNTIYFGEGSWLTVV.

This clonotype was found a few times. This chain joins TRBV28 and TRBJ2-7, with no clear D. This CDR3 is built from 14 residues. Germline values: CDR1 MDHEN, CDR2 SYDVKM. V was cut by 5 bases and J by 0 bases, with 11 bases left in between. The CDR3 is CASSEVIGSYEQYF. CDR3 in DNA: TGTGCCAGCAGTGAGGTCATTGGCTCCTACGAGCAGTACTTC.

As regards this clonotype: A much larger clone differs from this one at a single base, so this may be a read error. J is TRBJ1-1 and V is TRBV12-3 or TRBV12-4, with D possibly matching TRBD1 (5 bases). V was clipped by 10 bases and J by 0 bases, with 15 bases between them. The CDR3 covers 14 residues. CDR3 DNA: TGTGCCATCACTGCACGGGGGGTGAACACTGAAGCTTTCTTT. It is translated as CAITARGVNTEAFF.

The chain combines TRBV5-1 with TRBJ2-2; weak D call: TRBD1 (6 bases). CDR3 length: 15 residues. The germline V and J ends were trimmed by 0 bases and 3 bases, with 9 bases remaining between them. In germline, CDR1 is SGHRS, CDR2 YFSETQ. The CDR3 is CASSLVGADTGELFF. In nucleotides, the CDR3 is TGCGCCAGCAGCTTGGTGGGGGCCGACACCGGGGAGCTGTTTTTT.

This chain joins TRBV18 and TRBJ1-2; TRBD1 aligns across 7 bases. V lost 3 bases, J lost 4 bases, and 11 bases stayed unmatched. From germline, CDR1 is KGHSH and CDR2 LQKENI. The length of the CDR3 is 16 residues. The CDR3, as DNA: TGTGCCAGCTCACCCACAGGGGATACTACGAGCTATGGCTACACCTTC. It translates to CASSPTGDTTSYGYTF. Combining the CDR3 with reference TRBV18 and TRBJ1-2 gives the whole variable domain NAGVMQNPRHLVRRRGQEARLRCSPMKGHSHVYWYRQLPEEGLKFMVYLQKENIIDESGMPKERFSAEFPKEGPSILRIQQVVRGDSAAYFCASSPTGDTTSYGYTFGSGTRLTVV.

This chain joins TRBV7-9 and TRBJ1-6; 7 bases match TRBD1. Trimming at V came to 2 bases and at J to 4 bases, leaving 5 bases not matched to a gene. Germline CDR1 and CDR2: SEHNR and FQNEAQ (reference sequence). The CDR3 covers 16 residues. CDR3 in DNA: TGTGCCAGCAGCTTATTTTCGACAGGGTATAATTCACCCCTCCACTTT. Amino acid sequence: CASSLFSTGYNSPLHF.